The present TCR beta chain was sequenced within a study of cytomegalovirus exposure and HLA in healthy donors. Overall study results and limits: About 87% or about 30% of the time was how often most TCR beta V segments were productive, according to an earlier analysis.

The primer mix had 60 Vbeta and 13 Jbeta primers. TCRdb's table, derived via immunoSEQ multiplex PCR, lists solely in-frame clones and lacks some. The sample yields 140,000 to 150,000 clones, roughly 68% seen once. The ends lost 8 bases at V and 0 bases at J; junction bases unmatched: 2. The length of the CDR3 is 13 residues. Germline loops: CDR1 SGHDT, CDR2 YYEEEE. Comment on this clone: Its antigen is as yet unknown.

The V and J genes are TRBV5-6 and TRBJ1-1; the match to TRBD1 covers 9 bases. The sequencing sample was made of PBMCs. This sequence was found in a man between 60 and 75 years old in good health and CMV-seronegative. As DNA, the CDR3 is TGTGCCAGTGGACAGGGGTTGAACACTGAAGCTTTCTTT. Its translation: CASGQGLNTEAFF.